A selection of T cell receptor beta chains follows, all from one sample in a study of cytomegalovirus exposure and HLA in healthy donors. The data were produced by immunoSEQ multiplex PCR, yet TCRdb's version contains in-frame clones alone and is incomplete. This sample has 130,000 or so clones, with roughly 80% found just once. The sample consisted of PBMCs. These receptors were taken from a man younger than 45 in good health and CMV-seronegative. CDR3s include the opening cysteine and the closing phenylalanine or tryptophan. D genes are given only for firm matches. A clone size is listed for some rows: how often the clone was seen (once, few, many), or a class if it is expanded.

15	TRBJ1-1	.	.	TRBV5-6	CASSLFSALSTEAFF	TGTGCCAGCAGCTTGTTCTCCGCTCTGAGTACTGAAGCTTTCTTT
12	TRBJ2-6	few	.	TRBV19	CASSIGLSVLTF	TGTGCCAGTAGTATAGGGTTGAGCGTCCTGACTTTC
15	TRBJ1-6	.	TRBD1	TRBV6-5	CASSYAGQGDSPLHF	TGTGCCAGCAGTTACGCCGGACAGGGGGATTCACCCCTCCACTTT
14	TRBJ1-2	.	.	TRBV19	CASSQVRQAYGYTF	TGTGCCAGTAGCCAGGTCCGACAGGCCTATGGCTACACCTTC
15	TRBJ1-5	few	TRBD1	TRBV29-1	CSVLTGQGINQPQHF	TGCAGCGTTCTAACGGGACAGGGGATCAATCAGCCCCAGCATTTT
14	TRBJ2-2	.	.	TRBV29-1	CSVVGRANTGELFF	TGCAGCGTCGTTGGGCGGGCCAACACCGGGGAGCTGTTTTTT
13	TRBJ1-6	.	.	TRBV18	CASSPGPGSPLHF	TGTGCCAGCTCACCAGGTCCCGGTTCACCCCTCCACTTT
15	TRBJ1-1	.	.	TRBV5-1	CASSPAGGVNTEAFF	TGCGCCAGCAGCCCGGCGGGGGGGGTGAACACTGAAGCTTTCTTT
16	TRBJ1-1	.	.	TRBV6-5	CASSYSIDRRPTKAFF	TGTGCCAGCAGTTACTCGATAGACAGGCGCCCTACGAAAGCTTTCTTT
16	TRBJ2-2	.	TRBD2	TRBV7-3	CASSPSSGRNTGELFF	TGTGCCAGCAGTCCGTCTAGCGGTCGGAACACCGGGGAGCTGTTTTTT
18	TRBJ2-7	.	TRBD1	TRBV23-1	CASSQPKYRDRNSYEQYF	TGCGCCAGCAGTCAACCGAAATATAGGGACAGGAACTCCTACGAGCAGTACTTC
14	TRBJ2-7	.	TRBD1	TRBV10-2	CASRGQGSSYEQYF	TGCGCCAGCAGAGGACAGGGTTCGTCCTACGAGCAGTACTTC
15	TRBJ2-5	.	.	TRBV28	CASSFLDSVEETQYF	TGTGCCAGCAGTTTCTTGGACAGTGTTGAAGAGACCCAGTACTTC
16	TRBJ1-2	.	.	TRBV4-2	CASSQEVRQGNYGYTF	TGTGCCAGCAGCCAAGAGGTCCGCCAGGGGAACTATGGCTACACCTTC
13	TRBJ1-2	.	.	TRBV25-1	CASSEGRVGGYTF	TGTGCCAGCAGTGAAGGCAGGGTTGGGGGCTACACCTTC
15	TRBJ1-1	.	TRBD1	TRBV5-1	CASSLGDRGFTEAFF	TGCGCCAGCAGCTTGGGGGACAGGGGGTTCACTGAAGCTTTCTTT
11	TRBJ2-1	.	.	TRBV29-1	CSVERGLEQFF	TGCAGCGTTGAAAGAGGACTGGAGCAGTTCTTC